Shown below are 27 T cell receptor beta chains from a single sample sequenced in a study of cytomegalovirus exposure and HLA in healthy donors (TCRdb year 2017). The method behind the library was the immunoSEQ multiplex PCR assay. The multiplex PCR relied on a mix of 60 forward primers for TCR Vbeta segments and 13 reverse primers for TCR Jbeta segments. TCRdb obtained this table from immuneACCESS and retained in-frame rearrangements with V and J assigned. These tables miss some clones; where compared with another copy, unresolved V genes account for less than half of the shortfall, and the remainder is unexplained. The table for this sample lists fewer than 250,000 clones; roughly 80% of them were counted only once. The ten largest clones add up to 6% of the sample. Sequencing used PBMCs. Receptor source: a man between 35 and 55 years old in good health and CMV-seropositive.

The chain has TRBV5-1 and TRBJ2-7, with 7 bases matching TRBD2. The V segment lost 4 bases and the J segment 0 bases; nucleotides outside the gene matches: 7. CDR1 is SGHRS, CDR2 YFSETQ, per germline. CDR3 length equals 15 residues. The CDR3 DNA reads TGCGCCAGCAGCCCCGGCGGGGGTGGCTCCTACGAGCAGTACGTC. Its protein is CASSPGGGGSYEQYV.

The CDR3 sequence: CASSLTYEQYF. CDR3 nucleotides: TGTGCCAGCAGTCTTACCTACGAGCAGTACTTC. The rearrangement uses TRBV27 and TRBJ2-7; D ambiguous. This CDR3 comprises 11 residues. Germline CDR1 reads MNHEY; CDR2 reads SMNVEV (reference sequence). V was clipped by 5 bases and J by 2 bases, with 4 bases between them.

J is TRBJ1-5 and V is TRBV29-1; 7 nucleotides align to TRBD1. The CDR3 sequence is 13 residues long. Per germline, CDR1 SQVTM and CDR2 ANQGSEA. The V and J ends lost 5 bases and 9 bases, in that order; junction bases with no gene match: 10. The CDR3 spells CSVKTGPGMPQHF. CDR3 bases: TGCAGCGTTAAGACAGGGCCCGGTATGCCCCAGCATTTT.

V and J are TRBV5-1 and TRBJ2-5; possible D gene TRBD2, 6 bases. Germline V lookup: CDR1 SGHRS, CDR2 YFSETQ. The CDR3 extends over 17 amino acids. Trimming left V 0 bases short and J 11 bases short, with 26 bases between. In nucleotides, the CDR3 is TGCGCCAGCAGCTTGGAGTCGGCCCCCGGGGATCGTGGGGGGCAGTACTTC. Protein: CASSLESAPGDRGGQYF.

This clone was counted only a few times. The chain employs TRBV9 and TRBJ2-3, with 7 bases identical to TRBD2. Germline CDR1 SGDLS, CDR2 YYNGEE. The CDR3 is 13 residues long. J gave up 6 bases and V 0 bases, and 1 base lay outside the gene matches. The CDR3 bases are TGTGCCAGCAGCGTAGACGGGAGGGATACGCAGTATTTT. The encoded protein is CASSVDGRDTQYF. The complete variable domain, with remaining parts taken from reference TRBV9 and TRBJ2-3, reads DSGVTQTPKHLITATGQRVTLRCSPRSGDLSVYWYQQSLDQGLQFLIQYYNGEERAKGNILERFSAQQFPDLHSELNLSSLELGDSALYFCASSVDGRDTQYFGPGTRLTVL.

The chain has TRBV14 and TRBJ2-1, with TRBD2 matching over 9 bases. V was clipped by 0 bases and J by 4 bases; unmatched bases: 10. This CDR3 is built from 18 residues. CDR1 SGHDN and CDR2 FVKESK come from the germline V gene. In nucleotides, the CDR3 is TGTGCCAGCAGCCAAGATCGATGGCGGGAGGGCAGTTACAATGAGCAGTTCTTC. Translation: CASSQDRWREGSYNEQFF.

This chain connects TRBV27 to TRBJ2-1, with 7 bases aligning to TRBD2. This CDR3 has 15 residues. V was pared by 4 bases and J by 8 bases, with 11 bases of the junction left unmatched. CDR1 is MNHEY, CDR2 SMNVEV, per germline (reference sequence). The CDR3 region is CASSSPDPREDEQFF. In DNA form, the CDR3 reads TGTGCCAGCAGTTCCCCGGACCCTCGGGAGGATGAGCAGTTCTTC.

V is TRBV11-2 and J is TRBJ2-1; tentative D call: TRBD2 (7 bases). V was trimmed by 1 base and J by 5 bases, leaving 18 bases between them. This CDR3 is 17 amino acids long. Germline V CDR1 and CDR2: SGHAT, FQNNGV. The CDR3 nucleotides are TGTGCCAGCAGCTTAGTACCCCTCGGGGGGCATCACAATGAGCAGTTCTTC. This encodes CASSLVPLGGHHNEQFF.

The gene calls are TRBV4-1 and TRBJ1-1, with 8 bases that match TRBD1. The CDR3 is made up of 13 amino acids. The junction had 3 bases not matched to a gene; V was cut back by 4 bases and J by 5 bases. Germline CDR1 MGHRA, CDR2 YSYEKL. This CDR3 reads CASSRRQGTEAFF. The DNA for the CDR3 is TGCGCCAGCAGCCGAAGACAGGGGACTGAAGCTTTCTTT.

J is TRBJ2-7 and V is TRBV6-6, with D tentatively TRBD2 (5 bases). CDR1 is MNHNY and CDR2 is SVGAGI in the germline V gene (reference sequence). The CDR3 is made up of 14 amino acids. V lost 0 bases and J lost 5, with 11 bases in between. The CDR3: CASSYSGAPDEQYF. In DNA, the CDR3 is TGTGCCAGCAGTTACTCGGGAGCGCCGGACGAGCAGTACTTC.

The rearrangement joins TRBV25-1 to TRBJ1-1, with D possibly matching TRBD1 (6 bases). Germline CDR1 and CDR2: MGHDK and SYGVNS. The CDR3 loop spans 14 amino acids. V was clipped by 3 bases and J by 1 base, with 9 bases between them. The CDR3 loop is CASSDGTPNTEAFF. The CDR3, as DNA: TGTGCCAGCAGTGATGGGACACCGAACACTGAAGCTTTCTTT.

The chain joins TRBV20-1 to TRBJ2-5; D gene uncertain. This CDR3 has 11 residues. The germline V and J ends were trimmed by 6 bases and 3 bases, with 8 bases remaining between them. CDR1 and CDR2 from the germline V gene are DFQATT and SNEGSKA (reference sequence). CDR3 protein: CSARGEETQYF. The CDR3 region has the DNA TGCAGTGCGCGAGGAGAAGAGACCCAGTACTTC.

CDR3 loop: CASSLGLNYGYTF. The CDR3 nucleotides are TGTGCCAGCAGTTTGGGCCTTAACTATGGCTACACCTTC. The gene calls are TRBV27 and TRBJ1-2; D gene ambiguous. The CDR3 is 13 amino acids. The ends were cut back, 3 bases at V and 1 base at J, with 6 bases in the middle. Germline V gives CDR1 MNHEY, CDR2 SMNVEV (reference sequence).

The J gene is TRBJ2-5, the V gene TRBV5-6; 10 bases agree with TRBD1. CDR3 size: 14 residues. Trimming at V came to 2 bases and at J to 7 bases, leaving 5 bases not matched to a gene. Germline-derived CDR1 and CDR2 are SGHDT and YYEEEE. This chain's CDR3 is CASSFGTGVLTQYF. The CDR3 DNA reads TGTGCCAGCAGCTTTGGGACAGGGGTGTTGACCCAGTACTTC.

V is TRBV19 and J is TRBJ1-5, with D perhaps TRBD1 (5 bases). Germline V gene data show CDR1 as LNHDA and CDR2 as SQIVND (reference sequence). This CDR3 region has 15 residues. Trimming pared 7 bases from V and 7 bases from J, leaving 20 bases between. CDR3 in DNA: TGTGCCAGTACCGTTCTGGGGCAGGGATACCAGCCCCAGCATTTT. Protein: CASTVLGQGYQPQHF.

The rearrangement joins TRBV5-4 to TRBJ1-1, with D possibly TRBD1 on 6 matching bases. The CDR3 length is 15 residues. V lost 6 bases and J lost 3, with 18 bases in between. Per the germline V gene, CDR1 is SGHNT and CDR2 is YYREEE (reference sequence). The CDR3 spells CASTWAVRGDTEAFF. The CDR3 nucleotides read TGTGCCAGCACCTGGGCCGTCAGGGGAGACACTGAAGCTTTCTTT. The variable domain in full, completed from reference TRBV5-4 and TRBJ1-1, reads ETGVTQSPTHLIKTRGQQVTLRCSSQSGHNTVSWYQQALGQGPQFIFQYYREEENGRGNFPPRFSGLQFPNYSSELNVNALELDDSALYLCASTWAVRGDTEAFFGQGTRLTVV.

The rearrangement links TRBV7-8 to TRBJ2-3; the match to TRBD2 covers 7 bases. Germline assignment: CDR1 SGHVS and CDR2 FQNEAQ. This CDR3 spans 15 amino acids. The ends lost 5 bases at V and 3 bases at J; junction bases unmatched: 8. The DNA of the CDR3 is TGTGCCAGCAGCCCACGGACTAGAGCTACAGATACGCAGTATTTT. Translated, it gives CASSPRTRATDTQYF.

This clone showed up just a few times. V is TRBV4-2 and J is TRBJ1-6; possible D gene TRBD1, 6 bases. V lost 0 bases, J lost 7 bases, and 13 bases lay in between. Germline V gene data show CDR1 as LGHNA and CDR2 as YNFKEQ. CDR3 length: 16 residues. This chain's CDR3 is CASSQDQGRINSPLHF. The DNA for the CDR3 is TGTGCCAGCAGCCAAGATCAGGGGCGGATCAATTCACCCCTCCACTTT.

This chain links TRBV7-9 with TRBJ2-5; D uncertain. The length of the CDR3 is 12 residues. The V and J ends lost 5 bases and 0 bases respectively, with 4 bases between them. CDR1 is SEHNR and CDR2 is FQNEAQ in the germline V gene (reference sequence). The CDR3 protein is CASSPDQETQYF. CDR3 nucleotides: TGTGCCAGCAGCCCGGACCAAGAGACCCAGTACTTC. Supplemented by reference TRBV7-9 and TRBJ2-5, the full variable domain reads DTGVSQNPRHKITKRGQNVTFRCDPISEHNRLYWYRQTLGQGPEFLTYFQNEAQLEKSRLLSDRFSAERPKGSFSTLEIQRTEQGDSAMYLCASSPDQETQYFGPGTRLLVL.

The sample holds a few counts of this clone. The chain couples TRBV6-1 to TRBJ1-1; 9 bases are shared with TRBD1. V gave up 10 bases and J gave up 5 bases; unmatched junction bases: 8. The CDR3 is 13 residues long. Germline lookup yields CDR1 MNHNS and CDR2 SASEGT. CDR3 nucleotides: TGTGCCACCGGATCGACAGGGGGGACTGAAGCTTTCTTT. It codes for CATGSTGGTEAFF.

In DNA form, the CDR3 reads TGCGCCAGCAGCCGAAAGGGGCCCGACACTGAAGCTTTCTTT. Translating it yields CASSRKGPDTEAFF. The gene calls are TRBV5-1 and TRBJ1-1, with D possibly matching TRBD1 (5 bases). V lost 4 bases and J lost 3, with 13 bases in between. Germline V CDR1 and CDR2: SGHRS, YFSETQ. CDR3 size: 14 residues.

V usage is TRBV6-1 and J usage is TRBJ2-5; TRBD1 is a possible D gene (6 bases). Germline CDR1 is MNHNS and CDR2 is SASEGT. CDR3 length: 14 residues. Trimming took off 5 bases at V and 1 base at J, with 11 bases between the two ends. CDR3 in DNA: TGTGCCAGCAGTCGGACAGTCTCCCAAGAGACCCAGTACTTC. Residues: CASSRTVSQETQYF.

This clone was seen once. The chain uses TRBV7-9 and TRBJ2-1; 8 bases are a match to TRBD2. V was pared by 0 bases and J by 8 bases, with 6 bases of the junction left unmatched. CDR1 SEHNR and CDR2 FQNEAQ come from the germline V gene (reference sequence). The CDR3 consists of 15 residues. CDR3 DNA sequence: TGTGCCAGCAGCTTAGCGGCGGGAGGTATCGATGAGCAGTTCTTC. Protein product: CASSLAAGGIDEQFF.

The V and J genes are TRBV4-1 and TRBJ1-2; TRBD1 agrees at 11 bases. Germline lookup yields CDR1 MGHRA and CDR2 YSYEKL. J gave up 8 bases and V 0 bases, and 8 bases lay outside the gene matches. This CDR3 is built from 16 residues. CDR3 sequence (DNA): TGCGCCAGCAGCCAAGATACCGGACAGGGGGCGCGGGGCTACACCTTC. It codes for CASSQDTGQGARGYTF.

J is TRBJ1-2 and V is TRBV6-6; TRBD1 matches at 7 bases. The length of the CDR3 is 15 residues. Germline V gene lookup returns CDR1 MNHNY and CDR2 SVGAGI (reference sequence). With 6 bases clipped from V and 2 bases from J, the junction kept 9 bases outside the gene matches. The CDR3 loop reads CASSSRQGLNYGYTF. The DNA for the CDR3 is TGTGCCAGCAGCAGTAGACAGGGTTTAAACTATGGCTACACCTTC.

This sequence joins TRBV6-5 and TRBJ1-1, with D unclear. Trimming cost V 6 bases and J 4 bases, with 6 bases left between them. Germline values: CDR1 MNHEY, CDR2 SVGAGI. The CDR3 is 11 residues long. CDR3 sequence (DNA): TGTGCCAGCAGCCGGGGCACTGAAGCTTTCTTT. It yields the protein CASSRGTEAFF.

This chain uses TRBV5-6 with TRBJ2-1, with D perhaps matching TRBD2 (6 bases). With 4 bases removed from V and 0 bases from J, the gap between germline ends came to 17 bases. Germline CDR1 reads SGHDT; CDR2 reads YYEEEE. The CDR3 has 17 amino acids. The DNA of the CDR3 is TGTGCCAGCAGCATGGCCCCCGGGACTGCCTCCTACAATGAGCAGTTCTTC. It translates to CASSMAPGTASYNEQFF.